This record looks at one T cell receptor beta chain sequence and its context. Its specificity is unknown. Treatment indicated: oral pan-JAK inhibitor, 5-10 mg twice daily. The data stem from a study of CD8+ T cells in alopecia areata. In the study overall: Tofacitinib administration to treated patients was oral, at 5 to 10 mg twice daily. Overall study findings and caveats: Expanded CD8+ clones among the top 100, and scalp clonality, were significantly decreased by tofacitinib.

Reverse transcribed after extraction, RNA yielded cDNA as the sequencing template. The repertoire was sequenced with immunoSEQ multiplex PCR; TCRdb's copy has only in-frame clones and lacks some. The data contain nearly 110,000 clones, about four fifths of them seen just once; the ten biggest clones take up roughly 23%. Germline V gives CDR1 MNHEY, CDR2 SMNVEV (reference sequence). The CDR3 runs 15 residues. V shed 5 bases and J 2 bases; nucleotides not matched to a gene: 6. This rearrangement joins TRBV27 to TRBJ1-2; TRBD1 matches 9 bases. This clonotype originated in a human donor with alopecia areata. The sample was CD8+ T cells sorted from blood, taken at week 24, from a patient treated with tofacitinib. CDR3 sequence: CASSITGGGNYGYTF. CDR3 in DNA: TGTGCCAGCAGTATAACAGGGGGCGGAAACTATGGCTACACCTTC.